This T cell receptor beta chain comes out of a study of T-cell memory formation after mild COVID-19. TCRdb fed the 5' RACE reads into MiXCR, producing one record per CDR3 protein. Of hundreds of thousands of distinct CDR3 sequences listed, 15% to 20% are singletons. Germline CDR1 LNHDA, CDR2 SQIVND (reference sequence). This CDR3 spans 15 amino acids. V shed 6 bases and J 7 bases; nucleotides not matched to a gene: 8. Overall study findings and caveats: In pre-infection memory, a portion of responding clones appeared, which suggested that cross-reactive memory joined.

Regarding this clonotype: Its cognate antigen is unknown.

Sequencing was carried out using PBMCs or a T cell subset sorted from them (not recorded which). This rearrangement joins TRBV19 to TRBJ2-2; 10 nucleotides match TRBD1. The source of this sequence is an adult woman who had mild COVID-19 (a few samples of this study predate the infection). Cell type and time point are not known. The CDR3 nucleotides are TGTGCCAGTAGCTTCGACAGGGGGCTTGTCGGGGAGCTGTTTTTT. Amino acids: CASSFDRGLVGELFF.